The rows below give T cell receptor beta chains drawn from one sample of a study of CD8 T cells in ankylosing spondylitis. TCRdb re-analysed the 5' RACE reads in MiXCR, keeping a single row per CDR3 protein. The sample contains roughly 7,300 distinct CDR3 sequences, more than 8% of which appear only once. The sample comprised blood, either unsorted or a sorted T cell fraction (not recorded which). These receptors were collected from a male donor with ankylosing spondylitis or in good health (not recorded which). CDR3s include the opening cysteine and the closing phenylalanine or tryptophan. The D gene is left open where the match is weak. A clone size is listed for some rows: how often the clone was seen (once, few, many), or a class if it is expanded.

clone_size,v_call,d_call,j_call,cdr3_nt,cdr3_aa
-,TRBV9,-,TRBJ1-1,TGTGCCAGCAGCGTAGGAGCAGGGGAAGCTTTCTTT,CASSVGAGEAFF
few,TRBV9,-,TRBJ2-1,TGTGCCAGCAGAGTCGGGCCAGCAGACAATGAGCAGTTCTTC,CASRVGPADNEQFF
medium-sized,TRBV9,TRBD2,TRBJ2-1,TGTGCCAGCAGCTCATCGGGACTAGCGGGGGATTCCCTGTTCTTC,CASSSSGLAGDSLFF
few,TRBV9,-,TRBJ2-6,TGTGCCAGCAGCGTAGATTTGGGGGCGGCCAACGTCCTGACTTTC,CASSVDLGAANVLTF
many,TRBV9,-,TRBJ2-4,TGTGCCAGCAGCGTAGGGTGGGGGAAGTCTGACATTCAGTACTTC,CASSVGWGKSDIQYF
many,TRBV9,TRBD2,TRBJ2-5,TGTGCCAGCAGCGTAGCGGCGGGAGGGCCTGAGACCCAGTACTTC,CASSVAAGGPETQYF
many,TRBV9,-,TRBJ1-5,TGTGCCAGCAGCGCCTCAGGGGCCGGCAATCAGCCCCAGCATTTT,CASSASGAGNQPQHF
many,TRBV9,-,TRBJ1-2,TGTGCCAGCAGCTCCACCCCGGGTGGCTACACCTTC,CASSSTPGGYTF
many,TRBV9,-,TRBJ2-3,TGTGCCAGCAGCGTAGCTCCAGGGTTGGCAGATACGCAGTATTTT,CASSVAPGLADTQYF
few,TRBV9,-,TRBJ2-1,TGTGCCAGCAGAGGACAGCACAATGAGCAGTTCTTC,CASRGQHNEQFF
many,TRBV9,-,TRBJ2-6,TGTGCCAGTTGCCGGGGTCGGTTCTCTGGGGCCAACGTCCTGACTTTC,CASCRGRFSGANVLTF
many,TRBV9,-,TRBJ2-5,TGTGCCAGCAGCTCCAGTGGGGGGCAAGAGACCCAGTACTTC,CASSSSGGQETQYF
medium-sized,TRBV9,TRBD2,TRBJ2-5,TGTGCCAGCAGCGAGGATAGCGGGGGGGCCGGGGAGACCCAGTACTTC,CASSEDSGGAGETQYF
medium-sized,TRBV9,TRBD1,TRBJ1-3,TGTGCCAGCAGCGTAGGGACAGGGCTCGGAAACACCATATATTTT,CASSVGTGLGNTIYF
-,TRBV9,TRBD2,TRBJ2-3,TGTGCCAGCAGCGTAGGGAAGTTAGCGGGGCCCCAGTATTTT,CASSVGKLAGPQYF
many,TRBV9,-,TRBJ2-6,TGTGCCAGCAGCGAGGGTTCGGGGGCCAACGTCCTGACTTTC,CASSEGSGANVLTF
-,TRBV9,TRBD2,TRBJ2-5,TGTGCCAGCAGCGCAGCGGGGTGGACCCAAGAGACCCAGTACTTC,CASSAAGWTQETQYF
few,TRBV9,-,TRBJ2-3,TGTGCCAGCAGCGTAGGGGGCTACACAGATACGCAGTATTTT,CASSVGGYTDTQYF
many,TRBV9,TRBD2,TRBJ2-1,TGTGCCAGCAGCGTAGAGTCGCTAGCGGGGACCCAAAACAATGAGCAGTTCTTC,CASSVESLAGTQNNEQFF
few,TRBV9,-,TRBJ2-1,TGTGCCAGCAGCGAAGGGAATGAGCAGTTCTTC,CASSEGNEQFF
-,TRBV9,-,TRBJ2-1,TGTGCCAGCAGCTCAAGGCCGGGAGTTTACAATGAGCAGTTCTTC,CASSSRPGVYNEQFF
few,TRBV9,-,TRBJ2-2,TGTGCCAGCAGCGTATCCTCCGGGGAGCTGTTTTTT,CASSVSSGELFF
few,TRBV9,-,TRBJ1-2,TGTGCCAGCAGCGCACGGGACATAGGGGGCTACACCTTC,CASSARDIGGYTF
many,TRBV9,-,TRBJ1-6,TGTGCCAGCAGCGCCCCGGGGACAACGAAAGACTCACCCCTCCACTTT,CASSAPGTTKDSPLHF
-,TRBV9,-,TRBJ2-6,TGTGCCAGCAGCCATTCTCCGGGACACTTCTCTGGGGCCAACGTCCTGACTTTC,CASSHSPGHFSGANVLTF
-,TRBV9,-,TRBJ2-1,TGTGCCAGCAGCGTAGACGGGAGCCTCGAGGATGAGCAGTTCTTC,CASSVDGSLEDEQFF
many,TRBV9,TRBD2,TRBJ2-1,TGTGCCAGCAGCGGGGCTAGCGGGAGGGCTTCCTACAATGAGCAGTTCTTC,CASSGASGRASYNEQFF
-,TRBV9,-,TRBJ2-3,TGTGCCAGCAGCCAGGGGGGGGGAGTAGATACGCAGTATTTT,CASSQGGGVDTQYF
medium-sized,TRBV9,TRBD1,TRBJ2-5,TGTGCCAGCAGCGGACAGGGGGAGACCCAGTACTTC,CASSGQGETQYF
medium-sized,TRBV9,-,TRBJ2-1,TGTGCCAGCAGCGCACCGGGAGAGCAGTTCTTC,CASSAPGEQFF
many,TRBV9,TRBD2,TRBJ2-5,TGTGCCAGCAGCTCGCGGACTAGCGGGGCGGAGACCCAGTACTTC,CASSSRTSGAETQYF
medium-sized,TRBV9,-,TRBJ2-3,TGTGCCAGCAGCCCCCGACAGAGTAGCACAGATACGCAGTATTTT,CASSPRQSSTDTQYF
-,TRBV9,-,TRBJ2-5,TGTGCCAGCAGCGCCGAGAGTACGGCCGGGGGAGAGACCCAGTACTTC,CASSAESTAGGETQYF
many,TRBV9,-,TRBJ2-4,TGTGCCAGCAGCGCCAGCGACAAAAACATTCAGTACTTC,CASSASDKNIQYF
medium-sized,TRBV9,-,TRBJ2-1,TGTGCCAGCAGCCTGGGGAGCTCCTACAATGAGCAGTTCTTC,CASSLGSSYNEQFF
many,TRBV9,-,TRBJ2-1,TGTGCCAGCAGCTCCCGGACTGGGTACAATGAGCAGTTCTTC,CASSSRTGYNEQFF
many,TRBV9,-,TRBJ1-3,TGTGCCAGCAGCGTAGGTCGGGGGGCTTCTGGAAACACCATATATTTT,CASSVGRGASGNTIYF
medium-sized,TRBV9,TRBD2,TRBJ2-1,TGTGCCAGCAGCCCCCCAGCGGGAGGATCCTACAATGAGCAGTTCTTC,CASSPPAGGSYNEQFF
-,TRBV9,-,TRBJ2-2,TGTGCCAGCAGCGGAGGGGCCGGGGAGCTGTTTTTT,CASSGGAGELFF
many,TRBV9,-,TRBJ2-2,TGTGCCAGCAGCGCTGGAGCCGGGGAGCTGTTTTTT,CASSAGAGELFF
few,TRBV9,-,TRBJ2-3,TGTGCCAGCAGCGACCGCCCACGGGACATGAGCACAGATACGCAGTATTTT,CASSDRPRDMSTDTQYF
-,TRBV9,TRBD2,TRBJ2-2,TGTGCCAGCAGCGTAGTGGGTAGCGGGGACACCGGGGAGCTGTTTTTT,CASSVVGSGDTGELFF
-,TRBV19,-,TRBJ1-4,TGTGCCGGCCCGGACAGCCCGAATGAAAAACTGTTTTTT,CAGPDSPNEKLFF
few,TRBV9,-,TRBJ1-2,TGTGCCAGCAGCGTAGCCGACAGCCCAGATGGCTACACCTTC,CASSVADSPDGYTF
many,TRBV9,TRBD2,TRBJ2-1,TGTGCCAGCAGCGTCTTTGGGACTACCAGCTCCTACAATGAGCAGTTCTTC,CASSVFGTTSSYNEQFF
many,TRBV9,-,TRBJ2-1,TGTGCCAGCAGCGTAGGTTGGACAGCCAACAATGAGCAGTTCTTC,CASSVGWTANNEQFF
medium-sized,TRBV9,TRBD2,TRBJ2-1,TGTGCCAGCAGCGGATCCGGGACTAGCGGGGTCAATGAGCAGTTCTTC,CASSGSGTSGVNEQFF
medium-sized,TRBV9,-,TRBJ1-1,TGTGCCAGCAGCGTAGGGGGGTTTACTGAAGCTTTCTTT,CASSVGGFTEAFF
many,TRBV9,TRBD2,TRBJ2-3,TGTGCCAGCAGCGTACCCCTAGCGGGGGGGGAAGATACGCAGTATTTT,CASSVPLAGGEDTQYF
many,TRBV9,TRBD1,TRBJ2-6,TGTGCCAGCAGCCCGGGACAGTTTCCGAGCTCTGGGGCCAACGTCCTGACTTTC,CASSPGQFPSSGANVLTF
many,TRBV9,-,TRBJ2-1,TGTGCCAGCAGCGCTGGTGGCAATGAGCAGTTCTTC,CASSAGGNEQFF
many,TRBV9,TRBD2,TRBJ2-1,TGTGCCAGCAGCGGCTCTAGCGGGGGGGCGTACAATGAGCAGTTCTTC,CASSGSSGGAYNEQFF
many,TRBV9,-,TRBJ2-1,TGTGCCAGCAGCGTTTCGGGCGATGAGCAGTTCTTC,CASSVSGDEQFF
-,TRBV9,TRBD2,TRBJ2-3,TGTGCCAGCAGCGTGGGCCCGGGGACTAGCGGGGATAGTAGCACAGATACGCAGTATTTT,CASSVGPGTSGDSSTDTQYF